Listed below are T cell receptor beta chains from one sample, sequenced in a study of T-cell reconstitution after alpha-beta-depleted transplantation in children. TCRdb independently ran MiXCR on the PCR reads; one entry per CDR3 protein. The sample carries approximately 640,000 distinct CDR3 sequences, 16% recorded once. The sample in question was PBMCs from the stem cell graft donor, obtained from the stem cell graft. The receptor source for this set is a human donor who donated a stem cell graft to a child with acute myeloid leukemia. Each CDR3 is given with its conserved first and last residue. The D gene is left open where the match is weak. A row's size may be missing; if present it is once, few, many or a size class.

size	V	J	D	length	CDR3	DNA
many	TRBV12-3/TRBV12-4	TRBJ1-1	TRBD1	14	CASTWTGRTTEAFF	TGTGCCAGCACCTGGACAGGGCGGACCACTGAAGCTTTCTTT
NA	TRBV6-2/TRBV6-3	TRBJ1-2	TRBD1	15	CASSDPGGGSRGYTF	TGTGCCAGCAGTGATCCAGGGGGCGGTTCAAGGGGCTACACCTTC
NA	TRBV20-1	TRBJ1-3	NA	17	CSASKRGATISGNTIYF	TGCAGTGCTTCAAAGAGAGGCGCCACTATCTCTGGAAACACCATATATTTT
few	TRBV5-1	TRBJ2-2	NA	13	CASSFAGSGELFF	TGCGCCAGCAGCTTCGCGGGTTCCGGGGAGCTGTTTTTT
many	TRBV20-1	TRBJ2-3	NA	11	CSAKLGDTQYF	TGCAGTGCTAAGCTCGGAGATACGCAGTATTTT
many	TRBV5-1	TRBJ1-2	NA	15	CASSPFSDGLYGYTF	TGCGCCAGCAGCCCGTTCTCAGACGGACTCTATGGCTACACCTTC
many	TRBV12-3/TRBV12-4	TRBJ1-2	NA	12	CASSLREYGYTF	TGTGCCAGCAGTCTCAGGGAATATGGCTACACCTTC
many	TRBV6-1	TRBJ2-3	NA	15	CASRSGLVGTDTQYF	TGTGCCAGCAGATCCGGTCTTGTCGGCACAGATACGCAGTATTTT
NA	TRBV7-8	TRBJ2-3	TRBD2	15	CASSQLAGYTDTQYF	TGTGCCAGCAGCCAACTAGCGGGGTACACAGATACGCAGTATTTT
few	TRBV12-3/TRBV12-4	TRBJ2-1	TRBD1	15	CASSKTGVVYNEQFF	TGTGCCAGCAGTAAGACAGGGGTGGTTTACAATGAGCAGTTCTTC
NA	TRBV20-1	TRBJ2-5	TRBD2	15	CSATTAGGNQETLYF	TGCAGTGCTACTACAGCGGGGGGAAACCAAGAGACCCTGTACTTC
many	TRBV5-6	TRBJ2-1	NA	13	CASSLASGTEQFF	TGTGCCAGCAGCTTGGCCAGTGGTACCGAGCAGTTCTTC
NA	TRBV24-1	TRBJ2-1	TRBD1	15	CATSGSGGPYNEQFF	TGTGCCACCAGTGGATCAGGGGGCCCCTACAATGAGCAGTTCTTC
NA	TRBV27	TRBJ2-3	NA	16	CASSLTPGPLTDTQYF	TGTGCCAGCAGTCTGACCCCGGGACCCCTCACAGATACGCAGTATTTT
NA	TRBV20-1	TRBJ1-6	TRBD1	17	CSAWGQGASSYNSPLHF	TGCAGTGCTTGGGGACAGGGGGCAAGCTCCTATAATTCACCCCTCCACTTT
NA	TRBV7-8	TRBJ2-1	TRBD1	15	CASSRGTGRHNEQFF	TGTGCCAGCAGCCGCGGGACAGGGCGGCACAATGAGCAGTTCTTC
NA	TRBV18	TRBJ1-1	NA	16	CASSPPGTLTNTEAFF	TGTGCCAGCTCACCACCGGGGACGCTCACGAACACTGAAGCTTTCTTT
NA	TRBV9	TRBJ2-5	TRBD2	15	CASSGASGAQETQYF	TGTGCCAGCAGCGGTGCTAGCGGGGCACAAGAGACCCAGTACTTC
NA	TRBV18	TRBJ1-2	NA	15	CASSPAGAGHQGYTF	TGTGCCAGCTCACCAGCAGGGGCAGGTCATCAGGGCTACACCTTC
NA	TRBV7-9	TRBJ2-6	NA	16	CASSLVVAAGANVLTF	TGTGCCAGCAGCTTAGTGGTGGCAGCAGGGGCCAACGTCCTGACTTTC
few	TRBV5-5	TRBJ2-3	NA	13	CASSLVPPNTQYF	TGTGCCAGCAGCTTGGTACCCCCTAATACGCAGTATTTT
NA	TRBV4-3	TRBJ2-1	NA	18	CASSQDVLRPRADNEQFF	TGCGCCAGCAGCCAAGATGTCTTAAGGCCCCGGGCCGACAATGAGCAGTTCTTC
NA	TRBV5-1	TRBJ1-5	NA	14	CASSSQGGAQPQHF	TGCGCCAGCAGCTCACAGGGTGGCGCTCAGCCCCAGCATTTT
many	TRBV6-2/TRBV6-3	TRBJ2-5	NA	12	CASMGMEETQYF	TGTGCCAGCATGGGGATGGAGGAGACCCAGTACTTC
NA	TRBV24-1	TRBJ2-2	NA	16	CATSDHRATNTGELFF	TGTGCCACCAGTGATCACAGGGCCACGAACACCGGGGAGCTGTTTTTT
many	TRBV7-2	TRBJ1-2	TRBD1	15	CASSARDRLRVGYTF	TGTGCCAGCAGCGCCCGGGACAGGTTACGGGTAGGCTACACCTTC
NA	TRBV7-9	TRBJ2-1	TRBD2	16	CASSLGLAGEDNEQFF	TGTGCCAGCAGCTTAGGACTAGCGGGGGAGGACAATGAGCAGTTCTTC
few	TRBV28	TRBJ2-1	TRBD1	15	CASSFWQGADDEQFF	TGTGCCAGCAGTTTCTGGCAGGGGGCGGACGATGAGCAGTTCTTC
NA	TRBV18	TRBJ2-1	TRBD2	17	CASSPPGLAGAYNEQFF	TGTGCCAGCTCACCACCCGGGCTAGCGGGGGCTTACAATGAGCAGTTCTTC
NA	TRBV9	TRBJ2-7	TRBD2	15	CASSLTPGGLHEQYF	TGTGCCAGCAGCTTAACCCCGGGGGGGCTCCACGAGCAGTACTTC
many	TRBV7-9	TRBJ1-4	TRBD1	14	CASTRQGADEKLFF	TGTGCCAGCACCCGACAGGGGGCGGACGAAAAACTGTTTTTT